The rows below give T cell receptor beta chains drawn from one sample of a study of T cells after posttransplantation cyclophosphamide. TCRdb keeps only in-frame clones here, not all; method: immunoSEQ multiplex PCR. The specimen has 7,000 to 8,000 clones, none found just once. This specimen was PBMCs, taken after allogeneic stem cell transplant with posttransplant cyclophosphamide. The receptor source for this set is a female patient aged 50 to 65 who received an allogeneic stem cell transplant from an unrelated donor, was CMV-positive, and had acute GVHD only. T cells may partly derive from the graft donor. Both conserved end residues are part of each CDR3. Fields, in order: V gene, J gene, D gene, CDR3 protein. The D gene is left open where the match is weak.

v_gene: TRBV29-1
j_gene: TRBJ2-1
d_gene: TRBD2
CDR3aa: CSVPVPSGRTYNEQFF

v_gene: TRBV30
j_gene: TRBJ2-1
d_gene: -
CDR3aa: CAWSVWGESYNEQFF

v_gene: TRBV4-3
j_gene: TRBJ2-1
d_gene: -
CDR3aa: CASSQSLPDNEQFF

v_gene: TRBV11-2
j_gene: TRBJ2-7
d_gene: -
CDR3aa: CASSLERKPNEQYF

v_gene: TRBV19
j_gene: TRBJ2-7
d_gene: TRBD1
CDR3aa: CASSMYGGQGAYEQYF

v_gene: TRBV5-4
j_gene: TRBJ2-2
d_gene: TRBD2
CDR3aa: CASRTSGNTGELFF

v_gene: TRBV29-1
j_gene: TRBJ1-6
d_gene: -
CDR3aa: CSVGGPGDSPLHF

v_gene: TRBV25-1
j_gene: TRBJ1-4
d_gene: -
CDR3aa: CASSDLEKLFF

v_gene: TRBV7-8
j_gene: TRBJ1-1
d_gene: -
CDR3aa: CASSLGAGLNTEAFF

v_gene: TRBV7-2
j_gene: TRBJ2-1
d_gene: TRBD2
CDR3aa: CASSFMGSGNEQFF

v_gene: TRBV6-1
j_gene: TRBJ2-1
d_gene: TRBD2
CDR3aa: CASSGPGGAYNEQFF

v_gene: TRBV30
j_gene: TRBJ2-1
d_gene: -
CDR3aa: CAWSVGGTNEQFF

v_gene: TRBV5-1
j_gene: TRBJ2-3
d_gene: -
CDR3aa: CASTDSRGTDTQYF

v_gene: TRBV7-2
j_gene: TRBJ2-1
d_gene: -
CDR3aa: CASKKGGSYNEQFF

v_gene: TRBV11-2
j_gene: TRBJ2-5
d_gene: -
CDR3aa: CASNQGGQRETQYF

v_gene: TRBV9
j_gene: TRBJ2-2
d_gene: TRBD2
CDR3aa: CASSVSPGTTGELFF

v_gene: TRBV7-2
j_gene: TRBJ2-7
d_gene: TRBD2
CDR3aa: CASSFGLASSYEQYF

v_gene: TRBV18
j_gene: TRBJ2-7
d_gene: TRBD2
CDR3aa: CASSPLTSEGEQYF

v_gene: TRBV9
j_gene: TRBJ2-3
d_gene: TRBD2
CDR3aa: CASSPGTSGRFTDTQYF

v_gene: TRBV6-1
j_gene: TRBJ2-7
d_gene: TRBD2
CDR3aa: CASSEAERGTEQYF

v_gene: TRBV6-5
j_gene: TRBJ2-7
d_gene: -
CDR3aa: CASRLGTPSYEQYF

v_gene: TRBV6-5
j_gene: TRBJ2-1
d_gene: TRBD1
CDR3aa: CASSSTGASSYNEQFF

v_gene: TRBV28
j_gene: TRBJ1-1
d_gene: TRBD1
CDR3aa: CASRGQAPGTWNTEAFF

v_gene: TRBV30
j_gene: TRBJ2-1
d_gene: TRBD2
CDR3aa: CAWGLAGANEQFF

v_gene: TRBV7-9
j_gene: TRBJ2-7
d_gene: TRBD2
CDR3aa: CAYDRAGGPREQYF

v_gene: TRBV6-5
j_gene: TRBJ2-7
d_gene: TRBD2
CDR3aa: CASSVGLGYEQYF

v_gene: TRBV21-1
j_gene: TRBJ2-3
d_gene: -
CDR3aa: CASSTKKTGVTTDTQYF

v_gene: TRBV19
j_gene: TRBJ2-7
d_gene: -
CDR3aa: CASSRAGPYEQYF

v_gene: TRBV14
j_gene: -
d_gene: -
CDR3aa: CASSQDLSPGYAYEQYF

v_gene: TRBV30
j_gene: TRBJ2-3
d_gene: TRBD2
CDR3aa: CAWRGLAGTVDTQYF

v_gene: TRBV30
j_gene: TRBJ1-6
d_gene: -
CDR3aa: CAATRYGDSPLHF

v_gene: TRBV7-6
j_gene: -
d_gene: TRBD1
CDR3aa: CASSPGQFFSYEQYF

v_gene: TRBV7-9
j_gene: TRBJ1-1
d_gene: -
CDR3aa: CASSLAANTEAFF

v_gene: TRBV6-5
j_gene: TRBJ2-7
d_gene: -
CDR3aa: CASSYSGLAYEQYF

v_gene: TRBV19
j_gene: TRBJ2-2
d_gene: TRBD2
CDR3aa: CASTPVAGEVGELFF

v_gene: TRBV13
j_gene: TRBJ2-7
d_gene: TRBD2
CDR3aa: CASSWGTMEQYF

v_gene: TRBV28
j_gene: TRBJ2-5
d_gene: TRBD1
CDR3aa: CASSSPWDRVSGEQYF